The 31 T cell receptor beta chains reported below all come from one sample, sequenced in a study of T cells in Graves' hyperthyroidism and ophthalmopathy. RNA transcripts were the template for amplifying TCR beta CDR3 regions. Primed by the HTBI set, a first-round RT-PCR was run on the TCR CDR3. One entry per CDR3 protein, called by TCRdb with MiXCR from the multiplex PCR reads. The sample records around 530,000 distinct CDR3 sequences, roughly 15% being singletons. Sequenced: blood. These receptors were collected from a woman under 30 with Graves' ophthalmopathy.

This clonotype was detected many times. V is TRBV27 and J is TRBJ2-3; a possible D gene is TRBD1 (6 bases). The germline V gene has CDR1 MNHEY and CDR2 SMNVEV (reference sequence). V lost 6 bases, J lost 3 bases, and 19 bases lay in between. The CDR3 is made up of 16 amino acids. The CDR3 loop is CASRAQGQWGTDTQYF. The DNA for the CDR3 is TGTGCCAGCAGGGCCCAGGGGCAATGGGGGACAGATACGCAGTATTTT.

This clonotype was recorded at least ten times. The chain employs TRBV7-9 and TRBJ2-7, with 7 bases lining up with TRBD1. V lost 1 base to trimming and J lost 2 bases; unmatched junction nucleotides: 14. CDR1 SEHNR and CDR2 FQNEAQ come from the germline V gene (reference sequence). There are 18 residues in the CDR3. CDR3 protein: CASSLGGNTRTGAYEQYF. CDR3 coding DNA: TGTGCCAGCAGCTTAGGAGGAAATACAAGGACAGGAGCCTACGAGCAGTACTTC.

Ten or more counts support this clonotype. The chain has TRBV12-3 or TRBV12-4 and TRBJ2-4; D may be TRBD1 or TRBD2 (6 bases each). Trimming pared 6 bases from V and 1 base from J, leaving 16 bases between. CDR3 length equals 16 residues. The CDR3 spells CASRGMEGEAKNIQYF. CDR3 nucleotide sequence: TGTGCCAGCAGGGGAATGGAGGGGGAGGCCAAAAACATTCAGTACTTC.

This clonotype was observed many times. V is TRBV7-2 and J is TRBJ2-2; the D gene is possibly TRBD2 (5 bases). Germline-derived CDR1 and CDR2 are SGHTA and FQGNSA. The CDR3 extends over 17 amino acids. Trimming removed 7 bases from V and 4 bases from J, with 22 bases in between. The CDR3 loop is CASIRRSVAEATGELFF. In DNA, the CDR3 is TGTGCCAGCATTCGTCGTAGCGTGGCGGAGGCCACCGGGGAGCTGTTTTTT.

The table lists this clonotype with many counts. This chain connects TRBV2 to TRBJ2-3; 8 nucleotides line up with TRBD2. CDR1 and CDR2 (germline): SNHLY, FYNNEI. The ends lost 1 base at V and 5 bases at J; junction bases unmatched: 11. The CDR3 is 17 amino acids. The CDR3 here is CASSEEARLAKIDTQYF. The CDR3 bases are TGTGCCAGCAGTGAAGAGGCGAGACTAGCGAAGATAGATACGCAGTATTTT.

This clonotype has a count of ten or more. This CDR3 is CASSLEWRGRYNEQFF. CDR3 in DNA: TGTGCCAGCAGTTTGGAGTGGCGGGGGCGATATAATGAGCAGTTCTTC. The chain carries TRBV28 and TRBJ2-1; possibly TRBD2 for D (7 bases). Trimming took off 3 bases at V and 7 bases at J, with 19 bases between the two ends. The CDR3 contains 16 residues. CDR1 is MDHEN and CDR2 is SYDVKM in the germline V gene.

There are a few counts of this clonotype. This chain's CDR3 is CASSQDGGGETQYF. The CDR3 bases are TGCGCCAGCAGCCAAGATGGAGGGGGGGAGACCCAGTACTTC. The chain uses TRBV4-1 and TRBJ2-5; the D gene could be TRBD1 or TRBD2 (6 bases each). Trimming removed 0 bases from V and 5 bases from J, with 10 bases in between. Germline V lookup: CDR1 MGHRA, CDR2 YSYEKL. This CDR3 contains 14 residues.

This clonotype was counted many times. V is TRBV28 and J is TRBJ2-1; D call uncertain. The CDR3 extends over 14 amino acids. V dropped 6 bases and J dropped 3 bases, with 12 bases sitting between them. CDR1 is MDHEN and CDR2 is SYDVKM in the germline V gene. CDR3 coding DNA: TGTGCCAGCAGGGAAACCAGAGACTACAATGAGCAGTTCTTC. This translates into CASRETRDYNEQFF. The full variable domain, in which reference TRBV28 and TRBJ2-1 provide the parts outside the CDR3, is DVKVTQSSRYLVKRTGEKVFLECVQDMDHENMFWYRQDPGLGLRLIYFSYDVKMKEKGDIPEGYSVSREKKERFSLILESASTNQTSMYLCASRETRDYNEQFFGPGTRLTVL.

This clonotype was seen more than once but under ten times. The chain is built from TRBV7-8 and TRBJ1-1, with D unresolved. The CDR3 has 14 amino acids. Trimming took off 4 bases at V and 4 bases at J, with 13 bases between the two ends. The germline V gene has CDR1 SGHVS and CDR2 FQNEAQ. The CDR3 nucleotides are TGTGCCAGCAGCTCCTCGGTAGGAGCCACTGAAGCTTTCTTT. Translation gives CASSSSVGATEAFF.

CDR3 loop: CSAFPKMRSTFGYTF. For the CDR3, the DNA is TGCAGTGCTTTCCCAAAGATGCGATCGACATTTGGCTACACCTTC. The chain links TRBV20-1 to TRBJ1-2, with D unresolved. V shed 5 bases and J shed 7 bases, with 23 bases lying between them. The CDR3 runs 15 residues. The V gene's germline CDR1 is DFQATT and CDR2 SNEGSKA (reference sequence).

This clonotype has ten or more counts. The chain recombines TRBV15 with TRBJ2-3; D perhaps matches TRBD2 (7 bases). Germline CDR1 reads LNHNV; CDR2 reads YYDKDF (reference sequence). The ends were cut back, 1 base at V and 5 bases at J, with 10 bases in the middle. The CDR3 extends over 14 amino acids. The CDR3 loop is CATSRAGGRDTQYF. CDR3 DNA: TGTGCCACCAGCAGAGCGGGGGGCCGAGATACGCAGTATTTT.

The V call is TRBV20-1, the J call TRBJ1-6, with 8 bases that match TRBD1. Germline V lookup: CDR1 DFQATT, CDR2 SNEGSKA (reference sequence). The CDR3 loop spans 16 amino acids. After removal of 3 bases from V and 7 bases from J, the junction contained 11 bases not matched to a gene. The CDR3 here is CSASPWQDRDNSPLHF. The CDR3 DNA reads as TGCAGTGCTAGCCCCTGGCAGGACAGGGACAATTCACCCCTCCACTTT.

The chain carries TRBV4-2 and TRBJ2-3; 7 bases align to TRBD2. The ends lost 1 base at V and 4 bases at J; junction bases unmatched: 5. This CDR3 comprises 15 residues. Germline CDR1 LGHNA, CDR2 YNFKEQ. DNA for the CDR3: TGTGCCAGCAGCCAAGGGAGCGCGGGAGCAGATACGCAGTATTTT. Its protein product is CASSQGSAGADTQYF.

The chain links TRBV5-1 to TRBJ2-5; TRBD1 is a possible D gene (6 bases). The CDR3 is made up of 18 amino acids. From germline, CDR1 is SGHRS and CDR2 YFSETQ. V was shortened by 4 bases and J by 4 bases, with 26 bases between the two germline ends. CDR3 region: CASSGLQQGEVSGETQYF. CDR3 in DNA: TGCGCCAGCAGCGGATTACAACAGGGAGAGGTCTCAGGAGAGACCCAGTACTTC.

This clonotype was found many times. The rearrangement joins TRBV2 to TRBJ2-5, with D hard to call. The V end lost 3 bases, the J end lost 2 bases, and 10 bases lay between the germline ends. The germline CDR1 and CDR2 sequences are SNHLY and FYNNEI. This CDR3 region has 14 residues. CDR3 sequence reads: CASSDGRLQETQYF. DNA for the CDR3: TGTGCCAGCAGTGACGGGCGCCTACAAGAGACCCAGTACTTC.

This clonotype showed up many times. The chain links TRBV29-1 to TRBJ1-1, with a tentative D call TRBD1 (6 bases). Between the trimmed V and J ends, which lost 7 bases and 4 bases, there was a span of 13 bases. Germline V gene lookup returns CDR1 SQVTM and CDR2 ANQGSEA. The CDR3 loop spans 12 amino acids. The CDR3 reads CSGARGSTEAFF. The CDR3 DNA sequence: TGCAGCGGGGCCAGGGGCAGCACTGAAGCTTTCTTT.

This clonotype was picked up many times. The chain employs TRBV7-2 and TRBJ2-2, with 10 positions matching TRBD1. The ends lost 5 bases at V and 4 bases at J; junction bases unmatched: 4. The CDR3 runs 15 residues. Germline CDR1 reads SGHTA; CDR2 reads FQGNSA. The CDR3 coding sequence is TGTGCCAGCAGCGCCGACAGGGGGCTCACCGGGGAGCTGTTTTTT. Translating it yields CASSADRGLTGELFF.

In this sample, this clonotype turned up many times. The V and J genes are TRBV24-1 and TRBJ2-1; D unresolved. The ends were cut back, 5 bases at V and 1 base at J, with 8 bases in the middle. The CDR3 totals 14 residues. CDR1 and CDR2 (germline): KGHDR, SFDVKD. The CDR3 loop reads CATSADPSYNEQFF. CDR3 coding DNA: TGTGCCACCAGTGCAGACCCATCCTACAATGAGCAGTTCTTC.

This clonotype was observed a single time. A much larger clone lies one base from this, so it may be a read error. This sequence joins TRBV3-1 and TRBJ2-5; maybe TRBD1 (5 bases). Germline lookup yields CDR1 LGHDT and CDR2 YNNKEL (reference sequence). The CDR3 extends over 16 amino acids. V shed 0 bases and J shed 5 bases, with 16 bases lying between them. The CDR3 sequence: CASSQEGPASRETQYF. DNA for the CDR3: TGTGCCAGCAGCCAAGAGGGGCCAGCGAGTCGGGAGACCCAGTACTTC.

Concerning this clonotype itself: The junction shows a germline mismatch at one end, possibly a read error. This chain uses TRBV7-9 with TRBJ2-1; 7 bases line up with TRBD1. The V gene's germline CDR1 is SEHNR and CDR2 FQNEAQ (reference sequence). CDR3 length: 15 residues. In DNA form, the CDR3 reads TGTGCCGGCAGACAAGACAGGGCGATTTACAATGAGCAGTTCTTC. Translated, it gives CAGRQDRAIYNEQFF.

Ten or more counts support this clonotype. V and J are TRBV7-2 and TRBJ2-6, with unresolved D. Germline loops: CDR1 SGHTA, CDR2 FQGNSA. Trimming cost V 2 bases and J 2 bases, with 7 bases left between them. The CDR3 spans 15 residues. CDR3 nucleotides: TGTGCCAGCAGCTTAAGCCACACTGGGGCCAACGTCCTGACTTTC. It codes for CASSLSHTGANVLTF. Looking up the rest from reference TRBV7-2 and TRBJ2-6 gives the full variable domain: GAGVSQSPSNKVTEKGKDVELRCDPISGHTALYWYRQSLGQGLEFLIYFQGNSAPDKSGLPSDRFSAERTGGSVSTLTIQRTQQEDSAVYLCASSLSHTGANVLTFGAGSRLTVL.

This clonotype was observed at least ten times. The chain employs TRBV9 and TRBJ2-7; 9 bases map to TRBD1. Per the germline V gene, CDR1 is SGDLS and CDR2 is YYNGEE. With V trimmed by 2 bases and J by 6 bases, 6 bases remained unmatched. CDR3 length: 14 residues. The CDR3 protein is CASSVGDRGFEQYF. DNA for the CDR3: TGTGCCAGCAGCGTGGGTGACAGGGGGTTCGAGCAGTACTTC.

This clonotype was counted between two and nine times. The genes are TRBV30 and TRBJ1-2; no reliable D call. Germline V gene sequence: CDR1 GTSNPN, CDR2 SVGIG (reference sequence). The CDR3 contains 17 residues. Deletions cut 2 bases from V and 4 bases from J, with 23 bases between. CDR3 in amino acids: CAWSYRANQPPGYGYTF. CDR3 nucleotide sequence: TGTGCCTGGAGTTACCGGGCTAATCAACCCCCTGGCTATGGCTACACCTTC.

In this sample, this clonotype turned up many times. The chain combines TRBV7-9 with TRBJ2-7; D is unresolved. Germline CDR1 reads SEHNR; CDR2 reads FQNEAQ (reference sequence). Trimming left V 5 bases short and J 2 bases short, with 7 bases between. The length of the CDR3 is 12 residues. The CDR3 sequence is CASSRSPYEQYF. The DNA for the CDR3 is TGTGCCAGCAGCCGAAGTCCCTACGAGCAGTACTTC.

Ten or more counts support this clonotype. The V call is TRBV6-2 or TRBV6-3, the J call TRBJ2-1; TRBD1 aligns across 7 bases. V dropped 4 bases and J dropped 5; count of bases not matched to a gene: 8. The CDR3 is made up of 15 amino acids. Germline CDR1 MNHEY, CDR2 SVGEGT. CDR3 protein: CASSSDRDIDNEQFF. CDR3 bases: TGTGCCAGCAGTTCCGACAGGGACATCGACAATGAGCAGTTCTTC.

This clonotype appeared once. With a much larger clone just one base away, this may be a read error. The V and J genes are TRBV30 and TRBJ2-7; either TRBD1 or TRBD2 may fit D (5 bases each). Trimming took off 1 base at V and 6 bases at J, with 10 bases between the two ends. Germline values: CDR1 GTSNPN, CDR2 SVGIG (reference sequence). This CDR3 has 12 residues. The CDR3 sequence: CAWSAPRGEQYF. The CDR3 DNA reads as TGTGCCTGGAGTGCCCCGAGGGGCGAGCAGTACTTC. The full variable domain, rest sourced from reference TRBV30 and TRBJ2-7, is SQTIHQWPATLVQPVGSPLSLECTVEGTSNPNLYWYRQAAGRGLQLLFYSVGIGQISSEVPQNLSASRPQDRQFILSSKKLLLSDSGFYLCAWSAPRGEQYFGPGTRLTVT.

The chain carries TRBV10-3 and TRBJ1-2; perhaps TRBD1 as D (5 bases). Per germline, CDR1 ENHRY and CDR2 SYGVKD. CDR3 length equals 14 residues. The germline V and J ends were trimmed by 6 bases and 6 bases, with 17 bases remaining between them. The CDR3: CAIRSGGGVDGYTF. As DNA, the CDR3 is TGTGCCATCAGGTCTGGGGGGGGTGTGGATGGCTACACCTTC.

This clonotype was counted only a few times. This chain joins TRBV20-1 and TRBJ2-1; D possibly matches TRBD1 or TRBD2 (6 bases each). Germline V gene lookup returns CDR1 DFQATT and CDR2 SNEGSKA (reference sequence). The V and J ends lost 0 bases and 0 bases respectively, with 15 bases between them. This CDR3 is built from 17 residues. This CDR3 is CSARDLGGGSSYNEQFF. The CDR3 coding sequence is TGCAGTGCTAGAGATTTAGGAGGGGGGAGCTCCTACAATGAGCAGTTCTTC.

This clonotype was counted many times. The chain has TRBV27 and TRBJ2-7; unclear D gene. This CDR3 has 14 amino acids. Germline-derived CDR1 and CDR2 are MNHEY and SMNVEV (reference sequence). Trimming took 5 bases from V and 3 from J, leaving 14 bases between them. The CDR3 loop is CASSPDRYYYEQYF. DNA of the CDR3: TGTGCCAGCAGTCCTGACCGCTACTACTACGAGCAGTACTTC.

The chain is built from TRBV19 and TRBJ1-2, with D maybe TRBD1 (5 bases). V was trimmed by 2 bases and J by 2 bases, leaving 12 bases between them. Germline CDR1 reads LNHDA; CDR2 reads SQIVND (reference sequence). The CDR3 totals 15 residues. The CDR3, as DNA: TGTGCCAGTAGTATAATCCGGGACTTAAACTATGGCTACACCTTC. Translated, it gives CASSIIRDLNYGYTF. Based on the CDR3 plus reference TRBV19 and TRBJ1-2, the full variable domain is DGGITQSPKYLFRKEGQNVTLSCEQNLNHDAMYWYRQDPGQGLRLIYYSQIVNDFQKGDIAEGYSVSREKKESFPLTVTSAQKNPTAFYLCASSIIRDLNYGYTFGSGTRLTVV.

The genes are TRBV9 and TRBJ2-7; D is perhaps TRBD1 (6 bases). Germline-derived CDR1 and CDR2 are SGDLS and YYNGEE. Trimming pared 3 bases from V and 3 bases from J, leaving 16 bases between. This CDR3 comprises 15 residues. As DNA, the CDR3 is TGTGCCAGCAGCGCCCCAGGGGCTTCACACTACGAGCAGTACTTC. Amino acid sequence: CASSAPGASHYEQYF.